Listed below are T cell receptor beta chains from one sample, sequenced in a study of blood T cell repertoires in COVID-19. Clones were sequenced by immunoSEQ multiplex PCR, and TCRdb holds only the in-frame ones, with some missing. The sample includes about 280,000 clones, about 85% seen only once; the top ten take 13%. Sequencing was done on a sample of peripheral blood. The receptor set was obtained from a human donor in a cohort sampled during active COVID-19. Both conserved end residues are part of each CDR3. The order of the fields is J gene, D gene, V gene, clone size, CDR3 protein, CDR3 DNA. D genes are given only for firm matches. Rows give clone size only sometimes, using once, few, many, or a class for an expanded clone.

j_call: TRBJ2-2
d_call: .
v_call: TRBV4-2
clone_size: .
cdr3_aa: CASSQDRRVNTGELFF
cdr3_nt: TGTGCCAGCAGCCAAGATCGGCGGGTCAACACCGGGGAGCTGTTTTTT

j_call: TRBJ2-7
d_call: TRBD2
v_call: TRBV2
clone_size: .
cdr3_aa: CASSEGGGNHYEQYF
cdr3_nt: TGTGCCAGCAGTGAGGGCGGGGGGAACCACTACGAGCAGTACTTC

j_call: TRBJ1-6
d_call: .
v_call: TRBV30
clone_size: .
cdr3_aa: CAWSTPTGNNSPLHF
cdr3_nt: TGTGCCTGGAGTACCCCTACAGGGAACAATTCACCCCTCCACTTT

j_call: TRBJ2-1
d_call: TRBD2
v_call: TRBV5-1
clone_size: .
cdr3_aa: CASRLAEPYNEQFF
cdr3_nt: TGCGCCAGCCGGCTAGCGGAACCGTACAATGAGCAGTTCTTC

j_call: TRBJ2-3
d_call: .
v_call: TRBV7-9
clone_size: .
cdr3_aa: CASSSDWTGTDTQYF
cdr3_nt: TGTGCCAGCAGCTCAGACTGGACAGGCACAGATACGCAGTATTTT

j_call: TRBJ2-7
d_call: .
v_call: TRBV29-1
clone_size: .
cdr3_aa: CSVRGGENYEQYF
cdr3_nt: TGCAGCGTGCGAGGGGGGGAGAACTACGAGCAGTACTTC

j_call: TRBJ2-2
d_call: TRBD2
v_call: TRBV5-4
clone_size: few
cdr3_aa: CASSRGGTGELFF
cdr3_nt: TGTGCCAGCAGCCGCGGGGGCACCGGGGAGCTGTTTTTT

j_call: TRBJ1-5
d_call: TRBD1
v_call: TRBV9
clone_size: .
cdr3_aa: CASSVSGTVNQPQHF
cdr3_nt: TGTGCCAGCAGCGTCTCCGGGACAGTTAATCAGCCCCAGCATTTT

j_call: TRBJ2-7
d_call: .
v_call: TRBV3-1/TRBV3-2
clone_size: .
cdr3_aa: CASSQAQLGVYEQYF
cdr3_nt: TGTGCCAGCAGCCAAGCCCAGCTAGGTGTCTACGAGCAGTACTTC

j_call: TRBJ2-5
d_call: .
v_call: TRBV7-9
clone_size: .
cdr3_aa: CASSLAGETGRSRIQYF
cdr3_nt: TGTGCCAGCAGCTTAGCGGGAGAGACAGGCCGTTCAAGGATCCAGTACTTC

j_call: TRBJ1-4
d_call: .
v_call: TRBV28
clone_size: .
cdr3_aa: CASNRAVNEKLFF
cdr3_nt: TGTGCCAGCAACAGGGCCGTTAATGAAAAACTGTTTTTT

j_call: TRBJ1-4
d_call: .
v_call: TRBV28
clone_size: .
cdr3_aa: CASRANEKLFF
cdr3_nt: TGTGCCAGCAGGGCCAATGAAAAACTGTTTTTT

j_call: TRBJ1-1
d_call: .
v_call: TRBV28
clone_size: .
cdr3_aa: CASSQGTKGMAFF
cdr3_nt: TGTGCCAGCAGTCAGGGGACCAAGGGTATGGCTTTCTTT

j_call: TRBJ1-1
d_call: TRBD1
v_call: TRBV4-1
clone_size: .
cdr3_aa: CASSQDEGTGLGFF
cdr3_nt: TGCGCCAGCAGCCAAGATGAAGGGACAGGGTTGGGTTTCTTT

j_call: TRBJ2-7
d_call: TRBD1
v_call: TRBV28
clone_size: few
cdr3_aa: CASSLLATGGGEQYF
cdr3_nt: TGTGCCAGCAGTTTATTGGCGACAGGGGGTGGGGAGCAGTACTTC

j_call: TRBJ2-1
d_call: .
v_call: TRBV27
clone_size: .
cdr3_aa: CASSLYPSSYNEQFF
cdr3_nt: TGTGCCAGCAGTTTATACCCGAGCTCCTACAATGAGCAGTTCTTC

j_call: TRBJ1-5
d_call: .
v_call: TRBV28
clone_size: once
cdr3_aa: CASSTRTTGQPQHF
cdr3_nt: TGTGCCAGCAGTACCAGGACGACGGGGCAGCCCCAGCATTTT

j_call: TRBJ2-7
d_call: TRBD1
v_call: TRBV11-2
clone_size: .
cdr3_aa: CASSLRSSGQGTYEQYF
cdr3_nt: TGTGCCAGCAGCTTACGATCTTCGGGACAGGGGACCTACGAGCAGTACTTC

j_call: TRBJ2-7
d_call: TRBD1
v_call: TRBV7-9
clone_size: few
cdr3_aa: CASSGTGLSYEQYF
cdr3_nt: TGTGCCAGCAGCGGGACAGGGCTTTCCTACGAGCAGTACTTC

j_call: TRBJ1-5
d_call: .
v_call: TRBV19
clone_size: once
cdr3_aa: CASLLTNSNQPQHF
cdr3_nt: TGTGCCAGCCTATTGACAAACAGCAATCAGCCCCAGCATTTT

j_call: TRBJ1-3
d_call: TRBD1
v_call: TRBV3-1/TRBV3-2
clone_size: .
cdr3_aa: CASSQVDRAGNTIYF
cdr3_nt: TGTGCCAGCAGCCAAGTAGACAGGGCTGGAAACACCATATATTTT

j_call: TRBJ2-7
d_call: TRBD2
v_call: TRBV4-3
clone_size: many
cdr3_aa: CASSQASGRVGEQYF
cdr3_nt: TGCGCCAGCAGCCAGGCGAGCGGGAGGGTAGGCGAGCAGTACTTC

j_call: TRBJ2-3
d_call: TRBD2
v_call: TRBV15
clone_size: .
cdr3_aa: CATSSPTSGTVDTQYF
cdr3_nt: TGTGCCACCAGCAGCCCGACTAGCGGGACGGTGGATACGCAGTATTTT

j_call: TRBJ2-3
d_call: TRBD2
v_call: TRBV5-8
clone_size: .
cdr3_aa: CASRQGRETDTQYF
cdr3_nt: TGTGCCAGCAGACAAGGGCGGGAGACAGATACGCAGTATTTT

j_call: TRBJ1-2
d_call: .
v_call: TRBV5-1
clone_size: .
cdr3_aa: CASSGGRHNYGYTF
cdr3_nt: TGCGCCAGCAGCGGGGGCCGACATAACTATGGCTACACCTTC